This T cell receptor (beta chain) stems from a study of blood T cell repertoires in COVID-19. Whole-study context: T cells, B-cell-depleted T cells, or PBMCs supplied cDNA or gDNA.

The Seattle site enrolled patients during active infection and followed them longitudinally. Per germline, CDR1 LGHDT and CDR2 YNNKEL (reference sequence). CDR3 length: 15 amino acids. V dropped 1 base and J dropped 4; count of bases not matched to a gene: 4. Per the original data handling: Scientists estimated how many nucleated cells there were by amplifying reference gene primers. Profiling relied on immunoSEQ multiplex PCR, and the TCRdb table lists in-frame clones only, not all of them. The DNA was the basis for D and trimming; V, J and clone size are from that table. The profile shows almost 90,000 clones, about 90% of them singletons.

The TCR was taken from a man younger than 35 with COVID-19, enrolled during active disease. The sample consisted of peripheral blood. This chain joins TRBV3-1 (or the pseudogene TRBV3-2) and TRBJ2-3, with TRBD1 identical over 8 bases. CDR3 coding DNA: TGTGCCAGCAGCCAAGGGACAGGGAGATCAGATACGCAGTATTTT. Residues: CASSQGTGRSDTQYF.